The present entry profiles one T cell receptor beta chain with its context. Its target is not known. The data were obtained in a study of cytomegalovirus exposure and HLA in healthy donors. Study-level results: The study listed 150 to 200 cytomegalovirus-associated TCR beta chains.

Researchers ran the PCR with 60 Vbeta and 13 Jbeta primers. TCRdb keeps only in-frame clones here, not all; method: immunoSEQ multiplex PCR. The sample consists of 100,000 to 150,000 clones, 17% of them appearing once. This CDR3 comprises 13 residues. The V end was cut by 0 bases, the J end by 6 bases, with 9 bases between. Germline assignment: CDR1 SGHRS and CDR2 YFSETQ. The sequence derives from a female donor in good health and CMV-seropositive. The sample taken for sequencing was PBMCs. The genes are TRBV5-1 and TRBJ1-2; D may be TRBD1 (5 bases). The CDR3 loop reads CASSLGGEHGYTF. CDR3 nucleotide sequence: TGCGCCAGCAGCTTGGGGGGGGAGCATGGCTACACCTTC.